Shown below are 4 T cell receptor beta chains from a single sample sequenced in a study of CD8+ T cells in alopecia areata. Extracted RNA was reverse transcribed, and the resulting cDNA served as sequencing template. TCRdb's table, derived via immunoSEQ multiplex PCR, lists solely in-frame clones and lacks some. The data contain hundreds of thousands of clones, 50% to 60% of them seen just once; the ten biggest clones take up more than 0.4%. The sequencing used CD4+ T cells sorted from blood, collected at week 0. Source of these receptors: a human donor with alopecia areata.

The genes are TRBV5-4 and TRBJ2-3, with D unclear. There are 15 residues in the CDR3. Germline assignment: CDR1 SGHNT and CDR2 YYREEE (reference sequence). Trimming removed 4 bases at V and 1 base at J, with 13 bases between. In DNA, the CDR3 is TGTGCCAGCAGCGCCGTATCTAGGCGCACAGATACGCAGTATTTT. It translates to CASSAVSRRTDTQYF.

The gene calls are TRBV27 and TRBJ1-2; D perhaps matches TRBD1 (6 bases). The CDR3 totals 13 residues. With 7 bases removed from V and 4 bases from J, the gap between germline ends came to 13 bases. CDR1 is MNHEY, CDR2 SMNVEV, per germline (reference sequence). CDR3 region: CASKGGIGYGYTF. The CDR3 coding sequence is TGTGCCAGCAAGGGGGGCATCGGCTATGGCTACACCTTC.

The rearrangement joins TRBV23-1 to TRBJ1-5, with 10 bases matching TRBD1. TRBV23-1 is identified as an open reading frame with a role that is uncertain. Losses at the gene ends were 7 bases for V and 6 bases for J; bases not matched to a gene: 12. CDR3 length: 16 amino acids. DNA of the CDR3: TGCGCCAGCACCCCTGGTGAGGGACAGGGGATTCAGCCCCAGCATTTT. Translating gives CASTPGEGQGIQPQHF.

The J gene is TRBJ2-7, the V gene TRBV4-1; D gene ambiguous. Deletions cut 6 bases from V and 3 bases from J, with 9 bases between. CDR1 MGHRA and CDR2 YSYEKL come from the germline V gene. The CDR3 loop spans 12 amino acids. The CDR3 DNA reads TGCGCCAGCAGTCCTAATGGCTACGAGCAGTACTTC. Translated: CASSPNGYEQYF.